This T cell receptor (beta chain) was recorded in a study of blood T cell repertoires in COVID-19. Looking at the study overall: COVID-19 samples from acute and convalescent phases originated in the United States, Italy and Spain. PBMCs, B-cell-depleted T cells, or T cells were the source of the cDNA or gDNA that made up the material.

Trimming cost V 4 bases and J 2 bases; bases outside gene matches: 16. The length of the CDR3 is 19 residues. The germline CDR1 and CDR2 sequences are SEHNR and FQNEAQ (reference sequence). Using immunoSEQ multiplex PCR, the repertoire was profiled, and TCRdb retains in-frame clones only, with some absent. The sample has some 100,000 clones, around 87% seen once. The receptor was isolated from a human donor in a cohort sampled during active COVID-19. This rearrangement joins TRBV7-9 to TRBJ2-1, with 8 bases fitting TRBD1. Sequenced material: peripheral blood. CDR3 sequence reads: CASSSPADRVQAPYNEQFF. For the CDR3, the DNA is TGTGCCAGCAGCTCGCCCGCGGACAGGGTCCAGGCTCCCTACAATGAGCAGTTCTTC.